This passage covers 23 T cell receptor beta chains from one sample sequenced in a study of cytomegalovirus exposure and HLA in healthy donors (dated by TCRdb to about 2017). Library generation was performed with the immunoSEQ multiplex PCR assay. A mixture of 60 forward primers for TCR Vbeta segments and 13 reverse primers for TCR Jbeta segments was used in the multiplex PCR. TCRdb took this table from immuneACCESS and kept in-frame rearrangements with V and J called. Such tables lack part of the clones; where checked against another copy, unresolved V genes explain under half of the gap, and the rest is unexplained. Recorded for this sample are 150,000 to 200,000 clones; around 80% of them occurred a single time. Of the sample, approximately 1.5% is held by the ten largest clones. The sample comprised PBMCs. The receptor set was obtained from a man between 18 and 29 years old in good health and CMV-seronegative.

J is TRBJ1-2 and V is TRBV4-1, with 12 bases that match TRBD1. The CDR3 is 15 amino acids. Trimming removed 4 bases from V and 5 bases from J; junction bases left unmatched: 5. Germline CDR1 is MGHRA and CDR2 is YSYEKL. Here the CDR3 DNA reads TGCGCCAGCAGCCCGGGACAGGGGGCTGGATATGGCTACACCTTC. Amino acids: CASSPGQGAGYGYTF.

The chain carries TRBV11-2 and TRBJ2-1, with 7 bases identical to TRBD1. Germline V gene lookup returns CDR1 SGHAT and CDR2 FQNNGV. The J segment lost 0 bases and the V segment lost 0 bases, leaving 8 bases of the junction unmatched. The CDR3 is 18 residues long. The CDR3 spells CASSLERGGLSSYNEQFF. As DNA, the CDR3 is TGTGCCAGCAGCTTAGAGCGAGGGGGCCTGAGCTCCTACAATGAGCAGTTCTTC. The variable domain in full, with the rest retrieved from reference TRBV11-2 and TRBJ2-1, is EAGVAQSPRYKIIEKRQSVAFWCNPISGHATLYWYQQILGQGPKLLIQFQNNGVVDDSQLPKDRFSAERLKGVDSTLKIQPAKLEDSAVYLCASSLERGGLSSYNEQFFGPGTRLTVL.

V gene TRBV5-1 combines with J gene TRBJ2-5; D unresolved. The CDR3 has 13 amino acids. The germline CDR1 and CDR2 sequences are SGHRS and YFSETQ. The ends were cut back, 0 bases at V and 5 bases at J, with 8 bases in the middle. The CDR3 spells CASSLVTDETQYF. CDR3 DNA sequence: TGCGCCAGCAGCTTGGTAACAGACGAGACCCAGTACTTC.

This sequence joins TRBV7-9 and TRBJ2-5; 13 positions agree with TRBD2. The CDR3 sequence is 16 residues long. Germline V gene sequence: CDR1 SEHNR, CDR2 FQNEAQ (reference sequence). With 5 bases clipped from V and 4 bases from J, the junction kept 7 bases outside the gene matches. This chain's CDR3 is CASSPGTSGKGETQYF. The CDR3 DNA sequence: TGTGCCAGCAGCCCAGGGACTAGCGGGAAAGGAGAGACCCAGTACTTC.

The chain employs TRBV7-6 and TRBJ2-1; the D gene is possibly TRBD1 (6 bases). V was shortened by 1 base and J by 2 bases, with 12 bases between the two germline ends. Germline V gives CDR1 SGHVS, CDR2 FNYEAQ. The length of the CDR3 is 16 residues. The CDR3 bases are TGTGCCAGCAGCTTAGACGTGGGGGCACCCTACAATGAGCAGTTCTTC. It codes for CASSLDVGAPYNEQFF.

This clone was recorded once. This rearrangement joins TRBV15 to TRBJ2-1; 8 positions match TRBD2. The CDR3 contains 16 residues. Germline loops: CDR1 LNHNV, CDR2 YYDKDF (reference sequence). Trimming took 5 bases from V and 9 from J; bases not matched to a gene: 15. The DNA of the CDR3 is TGTGCCACCAGCTCCCGGGTTGGTAGCGGGAAAGGTGAGCAGTTCTTC. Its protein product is CATSSRVGSGKGEQFF.

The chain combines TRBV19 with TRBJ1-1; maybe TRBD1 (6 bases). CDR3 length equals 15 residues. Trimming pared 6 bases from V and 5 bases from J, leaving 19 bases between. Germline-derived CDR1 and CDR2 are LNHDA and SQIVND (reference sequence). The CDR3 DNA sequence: TGTGCCAGTAGCTACATGCCTAGGGGGGGAACTGAAGCTTTCTTT. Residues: CASSYMPRGGTEAFF.

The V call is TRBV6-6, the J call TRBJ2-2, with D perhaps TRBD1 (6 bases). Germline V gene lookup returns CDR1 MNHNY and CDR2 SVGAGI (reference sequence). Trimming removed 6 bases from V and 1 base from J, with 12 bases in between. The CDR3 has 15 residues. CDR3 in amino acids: CASRRQELNTGELFF. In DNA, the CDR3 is TGTGCCAGCAGAAGACAGGAGTTGAACACCGGGGAGCTGTTTTTT.

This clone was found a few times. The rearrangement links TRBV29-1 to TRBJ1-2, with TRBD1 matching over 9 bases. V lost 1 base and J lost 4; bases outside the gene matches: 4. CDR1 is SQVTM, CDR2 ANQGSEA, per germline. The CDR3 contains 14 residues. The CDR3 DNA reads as TGCAGCGTTGAAGGACCGGGACAGGGCTATGGCTACACCTTC. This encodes CSVEGPGQGYGYTF.

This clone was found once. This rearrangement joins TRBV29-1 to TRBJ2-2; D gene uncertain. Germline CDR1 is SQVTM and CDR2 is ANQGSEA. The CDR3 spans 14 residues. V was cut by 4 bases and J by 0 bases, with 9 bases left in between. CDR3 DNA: TGCAGCGTTGGCGCGCAATCGAACACCGGGGAGCTGTTTTTT. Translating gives CSVGAQSNTGELFF.

For the CDR3, the DNA is TGTGCCAGCAGCTTAGTGGGCCGCTCGGGAGACACCGGGGAGCTGTTTTTT. Translated: CASSLVGRSGDTGELFF. This chain connects TRBV7-8 to TRBJ2-2; D might be TRBD2 (6 bases). From germline, CDR1 is SGHVS and CDR2 FQNEAQ. V gave up 1 base and J gave up 3 bases, with 15 bases separating them. CDR3 length equals 17 residues.

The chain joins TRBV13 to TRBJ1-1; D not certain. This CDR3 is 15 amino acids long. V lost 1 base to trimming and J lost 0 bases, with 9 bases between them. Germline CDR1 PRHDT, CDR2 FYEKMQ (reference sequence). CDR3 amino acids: CASSLERAMNTEAFF. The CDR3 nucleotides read TGTGCCAGCAGCTTAGAGAGAGCTATGAACACTGAAGCTTTCTTT.

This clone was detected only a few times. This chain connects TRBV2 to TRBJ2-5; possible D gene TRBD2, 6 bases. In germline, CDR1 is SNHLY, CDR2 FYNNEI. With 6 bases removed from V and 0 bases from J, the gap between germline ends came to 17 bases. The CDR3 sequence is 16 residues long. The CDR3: CASRGKARDYQETQYF. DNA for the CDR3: TGTGCCAGCAGGGGGAAGGCGAGGGACTACCAAGAGACCCAGTACTTC.

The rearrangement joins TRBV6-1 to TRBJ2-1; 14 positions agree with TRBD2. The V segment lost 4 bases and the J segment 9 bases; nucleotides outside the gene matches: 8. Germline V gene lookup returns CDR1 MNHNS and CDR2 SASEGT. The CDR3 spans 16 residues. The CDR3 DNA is TGTGCCAGCAGTGTTGGGACTAGCGGGGGATTCAGTGAGCAGTTCTTC. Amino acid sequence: CASSVGTSGGFSEQFF.

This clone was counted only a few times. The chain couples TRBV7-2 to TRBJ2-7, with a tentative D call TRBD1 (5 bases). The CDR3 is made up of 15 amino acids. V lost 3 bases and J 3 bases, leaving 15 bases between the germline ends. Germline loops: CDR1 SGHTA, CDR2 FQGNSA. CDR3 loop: CASSFGRTTIYEQYF. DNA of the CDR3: TGTGCCAGCAGCTTTGGTCGGACAACGATCTACGAGCAGTACTTC.

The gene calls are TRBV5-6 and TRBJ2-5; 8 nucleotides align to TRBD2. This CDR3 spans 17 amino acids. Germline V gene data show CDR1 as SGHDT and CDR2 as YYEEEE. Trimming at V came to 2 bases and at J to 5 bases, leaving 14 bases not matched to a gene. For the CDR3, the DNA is TGTGCCAGCAGCTTAGGCGCTAGCGGGTCACCCGGGGAGACCCAGTACTTC. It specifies CASSLGASGSPGETQYF.

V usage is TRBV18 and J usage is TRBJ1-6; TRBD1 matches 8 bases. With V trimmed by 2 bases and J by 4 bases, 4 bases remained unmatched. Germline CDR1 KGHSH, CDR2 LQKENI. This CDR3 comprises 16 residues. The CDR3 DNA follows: TGTGCCAGCTCACCAGGAAGGACAGGGTATAATTCACCCCTCCACTTT. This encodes CASSPGRTGYNSPLHF.

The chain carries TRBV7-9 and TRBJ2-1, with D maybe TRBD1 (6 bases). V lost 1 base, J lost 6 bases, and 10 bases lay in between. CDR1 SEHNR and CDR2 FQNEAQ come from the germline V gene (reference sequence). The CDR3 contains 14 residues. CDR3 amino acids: CASSLVSGVNEQFF. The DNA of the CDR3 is TGTGCCAGCAGCTTAGTCTCAGGGGTCAATGAGCAGTTCTTC.

As DNA, the CDR3 is TGTGCCAGCCGGGGGTTCGAGACCCAGTACTTC. Protein sequence: CASRGFETQYF. V gene TRBV2 combines with J gene TRBJ2-5; possible D gene TRBD2, 6 bases. The V and J ends lost 8 bases and 5 bases respectively, with 9 bases between them. Germline assignment: CDR1 SNHLY and CDR2 FYNNEI. The CDR3 runs 11 residues. The whole variable domain, remainder taken from reference TRBV2 and TRBJ2-5, is EPEVTQTPSHQVTQMGQEVILRCVPISNHLYFYWYRQILGQKVEFLVSFYNNEISEKSEIFDDQFSVERPDGSNFTLKIRSTKLEDSAMYFCASRGFETQYFGPGTRLLVL.

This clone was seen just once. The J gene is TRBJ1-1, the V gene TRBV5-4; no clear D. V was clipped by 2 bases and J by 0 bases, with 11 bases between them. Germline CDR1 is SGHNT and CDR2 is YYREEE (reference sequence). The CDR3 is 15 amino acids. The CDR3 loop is CASSFDYNMNTEAFF. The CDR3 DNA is TGTGCCAGCAGCTTCGACTACAACATGAACACTGAAGCTTTCTTT.

The CDR3 DNA reads as TGTGCCAGCAGTTTAAAGGGAGGGCCAGACTACGAGCAGTACTTC. Residues: CASSLKGGPDYEQYF. V gene TRBV27 combines with J gene TRBJ2-5, with TRBD2 matching 7 bases. The J call may not be correct, given that the DNA end is closer to TRBJ2-7. The CDR3 runs to 15 residues. The V gene's germline CDR1 is MNHEY and CDR2 SMNVEV (reference sequence).

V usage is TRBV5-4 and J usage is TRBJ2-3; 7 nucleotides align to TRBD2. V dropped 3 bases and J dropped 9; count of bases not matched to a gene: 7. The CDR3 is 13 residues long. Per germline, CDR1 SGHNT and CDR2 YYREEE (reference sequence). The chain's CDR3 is CASSSGTTLTQYF. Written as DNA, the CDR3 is TGTGCCAGCAGCTCTGGGACTACCTTGACGCAGTATTTT.

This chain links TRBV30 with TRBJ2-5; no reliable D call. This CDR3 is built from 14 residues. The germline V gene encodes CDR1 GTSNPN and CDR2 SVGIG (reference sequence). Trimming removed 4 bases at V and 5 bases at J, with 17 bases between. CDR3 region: CAWNGNSFVETQYF. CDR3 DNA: TGTGCCTGGAACGGCAACAGTTTCGTGGAGACCCAGTACTTC.